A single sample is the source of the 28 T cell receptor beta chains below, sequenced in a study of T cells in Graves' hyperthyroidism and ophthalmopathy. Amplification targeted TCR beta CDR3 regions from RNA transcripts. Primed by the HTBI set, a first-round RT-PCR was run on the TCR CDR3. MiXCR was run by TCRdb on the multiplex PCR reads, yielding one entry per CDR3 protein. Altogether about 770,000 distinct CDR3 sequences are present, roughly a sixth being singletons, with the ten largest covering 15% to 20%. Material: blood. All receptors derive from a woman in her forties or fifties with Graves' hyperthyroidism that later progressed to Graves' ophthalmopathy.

The CDR3 DNA sequence: TGTGCCAGCAGCAAATGGAGCGGGGGGGACAATGAGCAGTTCTTC. Translated: CASSKWSGGDNEQFF. The chain links TRBV7-8 to TRBJ2-1, with 10 bases aligning to TRBD2. V lost 5 bases to trimming and J lost 5 bases; unmatched junction nucleotides: 6. The CDR3 runs 15 residues. From germline, CDR1 is SGHVS and CDR2 FQNEAQ.

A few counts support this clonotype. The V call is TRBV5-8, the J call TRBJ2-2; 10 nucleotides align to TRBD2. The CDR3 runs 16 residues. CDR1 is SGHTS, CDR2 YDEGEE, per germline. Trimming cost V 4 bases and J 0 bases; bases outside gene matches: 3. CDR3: CASSRAGGTNTGELFF. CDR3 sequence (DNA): TGTGCCAGCAGCAGAGCGGGGGGGACGAACACCGGGGAGCTGTTTTTT.

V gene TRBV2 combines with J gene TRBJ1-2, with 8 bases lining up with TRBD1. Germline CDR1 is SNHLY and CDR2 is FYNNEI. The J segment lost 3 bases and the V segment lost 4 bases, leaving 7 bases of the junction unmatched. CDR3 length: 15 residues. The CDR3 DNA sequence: TGTGCCAGCAGTGTTGAGGGACAGGCGTACTATGGCTACACCTTC. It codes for CASSVEGQAYYGYTF.

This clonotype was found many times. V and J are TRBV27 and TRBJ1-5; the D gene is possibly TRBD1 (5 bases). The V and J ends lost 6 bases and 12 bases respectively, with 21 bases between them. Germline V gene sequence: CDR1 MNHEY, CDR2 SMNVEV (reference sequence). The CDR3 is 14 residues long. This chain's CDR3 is CASRGTGGTGIQHF. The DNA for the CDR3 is TGTGCCAGCAGAGGGACGGGAGGGACGGGGATCCAGCATTTT.

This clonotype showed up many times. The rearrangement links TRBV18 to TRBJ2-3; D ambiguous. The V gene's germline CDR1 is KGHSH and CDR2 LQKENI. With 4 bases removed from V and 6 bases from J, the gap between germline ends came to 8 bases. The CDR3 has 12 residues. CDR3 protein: CASSRVEDTQYF. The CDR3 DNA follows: TGTGCCAGCTCACGTGTTGAGGATACGCAGTATTTT.

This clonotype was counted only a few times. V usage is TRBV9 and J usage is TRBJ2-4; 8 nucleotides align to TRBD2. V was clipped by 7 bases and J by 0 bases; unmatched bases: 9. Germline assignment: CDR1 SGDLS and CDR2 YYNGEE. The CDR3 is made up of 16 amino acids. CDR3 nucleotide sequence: TGTGCCAGCGCCCGGGGGGGAGGACTAGCCAAAAACATTCAGTACTTC. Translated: CASARGGGLAKNIQYF.

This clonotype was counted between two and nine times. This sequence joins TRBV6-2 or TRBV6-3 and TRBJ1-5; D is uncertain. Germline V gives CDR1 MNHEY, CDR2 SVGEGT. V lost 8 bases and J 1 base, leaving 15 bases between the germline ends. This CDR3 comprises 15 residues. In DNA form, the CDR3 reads TGTGCCAGCCGGGCGGGGAAGGGAAGCAATCAGCCCCAGCATTTT. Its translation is CASRAGKGSNQPQHF.

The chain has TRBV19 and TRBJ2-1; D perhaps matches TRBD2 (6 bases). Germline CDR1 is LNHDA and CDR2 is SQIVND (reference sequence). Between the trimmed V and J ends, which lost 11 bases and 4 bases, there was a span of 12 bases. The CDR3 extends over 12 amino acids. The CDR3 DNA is TGTGCCGCAGGCGGGGCGTACAATGAGCAGTTCTTC. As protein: CAAGGAYNEQFF.

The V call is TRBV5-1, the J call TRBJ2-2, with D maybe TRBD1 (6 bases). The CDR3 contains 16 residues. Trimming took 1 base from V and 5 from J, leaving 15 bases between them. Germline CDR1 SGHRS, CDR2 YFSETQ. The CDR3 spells CASSLMSQGGTGELFF. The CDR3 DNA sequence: TGCGCCAGCAGCTTGATGTCACAGGGTGGAACCGGGGAGCTGTTTTTT. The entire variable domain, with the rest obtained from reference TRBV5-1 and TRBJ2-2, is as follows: KAGVTQTPRYLIKTRGQQVTLSCSPISGHRSVSWYQQTPGQGLQFLFEYFSETQRNKGNFPGRFSGRQFSNSRSEMNVSTLELGDSALYLCASSLMSQGGTGELFFGEGSRLTVL.

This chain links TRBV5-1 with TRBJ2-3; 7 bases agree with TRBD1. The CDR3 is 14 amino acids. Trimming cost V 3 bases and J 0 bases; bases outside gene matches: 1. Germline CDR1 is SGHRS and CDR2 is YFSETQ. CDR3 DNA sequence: TGCGCCAGCAGCTGGGGACAGAGCACAGATACGCAGTATTTT. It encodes CASSWGQSTDTQYF.

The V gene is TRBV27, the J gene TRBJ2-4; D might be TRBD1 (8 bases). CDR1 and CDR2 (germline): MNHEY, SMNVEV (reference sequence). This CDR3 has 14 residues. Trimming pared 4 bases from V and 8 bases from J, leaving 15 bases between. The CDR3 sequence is CASSSRTGRDIQYF. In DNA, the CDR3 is TGTGCCAGCAGTTCGAGGACAGGGAGGGACATTCAGTACTTC.

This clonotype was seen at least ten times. DNA of the CDR3: TGCAGTCATAATTGGGTTTCTAGCACAGATACGCAGTATTTT. It specifies CSHNWVSSTDTQYF. This chain uses TRBV20-1 with TRBJ2-3; D gene uncertain. From germline, CDR1 is DFQATT and CDR2 SNEGSKA (reference sequence). This CDR3 has 14 amino acids. The V gene lost 8 bases and the J gene lost 0 bases, with 15 bases spanning the gap.

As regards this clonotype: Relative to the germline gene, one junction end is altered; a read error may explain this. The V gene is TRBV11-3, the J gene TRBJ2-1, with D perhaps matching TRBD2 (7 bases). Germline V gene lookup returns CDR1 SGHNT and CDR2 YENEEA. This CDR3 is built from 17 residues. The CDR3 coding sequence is TGTGCCAGCAGCCAACACCGAGGGGGGGGGGCATACAATGGGCAGTTCTTC. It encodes CASSQHRGGGAYNGQFF.

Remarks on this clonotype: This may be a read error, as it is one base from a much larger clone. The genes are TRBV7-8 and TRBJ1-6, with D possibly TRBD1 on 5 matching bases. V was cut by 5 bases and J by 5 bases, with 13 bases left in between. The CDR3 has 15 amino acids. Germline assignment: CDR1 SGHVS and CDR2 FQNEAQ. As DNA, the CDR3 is TGTGCCAGCAGCACCAATGGGACGGATAATTCACCCCTCCACTTT. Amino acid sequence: CASSTNGTDNSPLHF.

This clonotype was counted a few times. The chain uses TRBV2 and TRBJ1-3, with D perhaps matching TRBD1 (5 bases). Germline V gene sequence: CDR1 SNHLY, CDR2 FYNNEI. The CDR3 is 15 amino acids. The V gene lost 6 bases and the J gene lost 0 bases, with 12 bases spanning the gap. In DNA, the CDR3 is TGTGCCAGCAGGGTACAGGACTTCTCTGGAAACACCATATATTTT. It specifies CASRVQDFSGNTIYF.

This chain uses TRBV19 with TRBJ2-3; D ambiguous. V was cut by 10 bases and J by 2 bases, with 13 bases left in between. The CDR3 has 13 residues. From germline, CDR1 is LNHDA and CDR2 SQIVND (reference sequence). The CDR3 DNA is TGTGCCACAACGGACGGATACACAGATACGCAGTATTTT. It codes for CATTDGYTDTQYF.

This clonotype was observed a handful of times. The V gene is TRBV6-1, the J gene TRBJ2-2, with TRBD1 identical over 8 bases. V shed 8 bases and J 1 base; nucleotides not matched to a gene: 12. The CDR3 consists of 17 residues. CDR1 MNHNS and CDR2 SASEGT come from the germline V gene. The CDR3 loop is CASFSRRTGQNTGELFF. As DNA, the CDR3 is TGTGCCAGCTTTTCGAGACGGACAGGGCAGAACACCGGGGAGCTGTTTTTT.

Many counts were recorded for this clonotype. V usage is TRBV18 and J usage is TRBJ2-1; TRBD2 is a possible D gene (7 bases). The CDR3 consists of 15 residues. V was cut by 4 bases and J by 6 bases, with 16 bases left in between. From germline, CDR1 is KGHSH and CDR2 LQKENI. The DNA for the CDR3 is TGTGCCAGCTCACTCCTGGGGGGGCGTCTCAATGAGCAGTTCTTC. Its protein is CASSLLGGRLNEQFF.

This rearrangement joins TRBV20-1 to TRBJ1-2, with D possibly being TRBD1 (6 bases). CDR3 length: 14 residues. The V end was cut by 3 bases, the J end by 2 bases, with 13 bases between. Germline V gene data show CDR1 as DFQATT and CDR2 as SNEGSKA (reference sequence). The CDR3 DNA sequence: TGCAGTGCTAGGGGTTGGGGGGCAAACTATGGCTACACCTTC. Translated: CSARGWGANYGYTF.

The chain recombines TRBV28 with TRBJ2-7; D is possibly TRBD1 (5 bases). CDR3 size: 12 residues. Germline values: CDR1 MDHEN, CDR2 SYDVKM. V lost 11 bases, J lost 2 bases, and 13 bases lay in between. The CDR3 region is CAGQTDPYEQYF. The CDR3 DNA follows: TGTGCCGGGCAGACAGATCCCTACGAGCAGTACTTC.

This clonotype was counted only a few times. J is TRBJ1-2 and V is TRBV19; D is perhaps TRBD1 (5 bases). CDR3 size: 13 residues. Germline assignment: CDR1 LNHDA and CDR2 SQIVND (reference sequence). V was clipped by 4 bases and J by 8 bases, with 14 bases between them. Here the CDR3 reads CASSKRGYQGYTF. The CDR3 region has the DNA TGTGCCAGTAGTAAAAGGGGTTATCAAGGCTACACCTTC. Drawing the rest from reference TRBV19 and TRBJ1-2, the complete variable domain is DGGITQSPKYLFRKEGQNVTLSCEQNLNHDAMYWYRQDPGQGLRLIYYSQIVNDFQKGDIAEGYSVSREKKESFPLTVTSAQKNPTAFYLCASSKRGYQGYTFGSGTRLTVV.

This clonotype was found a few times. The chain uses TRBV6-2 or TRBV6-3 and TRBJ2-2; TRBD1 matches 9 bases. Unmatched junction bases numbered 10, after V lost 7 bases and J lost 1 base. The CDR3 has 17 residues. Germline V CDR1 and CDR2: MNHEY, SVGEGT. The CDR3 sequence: CASNSMDRGWNTGELFF. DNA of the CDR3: TGTGCCAGCAACTCAATGGACAGGGGCTGGAACACCGGGGAGCTGTTTTTT.

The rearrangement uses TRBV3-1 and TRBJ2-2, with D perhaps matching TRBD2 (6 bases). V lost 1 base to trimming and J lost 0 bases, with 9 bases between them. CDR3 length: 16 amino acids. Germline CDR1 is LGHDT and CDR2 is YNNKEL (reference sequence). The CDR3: CASSQVGTPNTGELFF. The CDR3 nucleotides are TGTGCCAGCAGCCAAGTCGGGACTCCGAACACCGGGGAGCTGTTTTTT.

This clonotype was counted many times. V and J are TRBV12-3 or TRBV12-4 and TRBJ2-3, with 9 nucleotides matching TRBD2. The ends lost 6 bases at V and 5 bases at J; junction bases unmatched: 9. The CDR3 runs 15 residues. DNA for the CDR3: TGTGCCAGCAGACTGAGCGGGGGGAGGCTAGATACGCAGTATTTT. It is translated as CASRLSGGRLDTQYF.

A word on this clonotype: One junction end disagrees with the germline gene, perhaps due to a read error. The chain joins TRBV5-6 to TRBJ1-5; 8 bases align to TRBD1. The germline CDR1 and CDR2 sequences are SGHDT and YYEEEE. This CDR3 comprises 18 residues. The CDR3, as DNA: TGTGCCAGCAGCTCAACCCGAGGGACAGGCCTTAGCAGTCAGCCCCAGCATTTT. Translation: CASSSTRGTGLSSQPQHF.

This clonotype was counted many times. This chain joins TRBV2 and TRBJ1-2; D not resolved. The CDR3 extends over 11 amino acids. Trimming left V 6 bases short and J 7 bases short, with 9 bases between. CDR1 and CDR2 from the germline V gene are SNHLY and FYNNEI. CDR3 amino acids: CASREVAGYTF. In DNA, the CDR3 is TGTGCCAGCAGGGAGGTTGCTGGCTACACCTTC.

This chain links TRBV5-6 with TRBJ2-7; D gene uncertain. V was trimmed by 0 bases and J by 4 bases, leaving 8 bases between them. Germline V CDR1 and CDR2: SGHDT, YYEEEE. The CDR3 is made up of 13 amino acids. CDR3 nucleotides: TGTGCCAGCAGCTTGGTTCAGCAGTACGAGCAGTACTTC. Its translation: CASSLVQQYEQYF.

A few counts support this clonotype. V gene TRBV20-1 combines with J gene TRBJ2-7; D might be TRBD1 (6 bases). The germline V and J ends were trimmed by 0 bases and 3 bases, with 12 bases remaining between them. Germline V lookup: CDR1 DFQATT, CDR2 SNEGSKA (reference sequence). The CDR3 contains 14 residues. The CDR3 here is CSARDRGSLYEQYF. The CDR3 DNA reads TGCAGTGCTAGAGACAGGGGATCTCTCTACGAGCAGTACTTC.